This T cell receptor (beta chain) was sequenced for a study of cytotoxic CD8 clonotypes in ibrutinib-treated CLL. Assay used: immunoSEQ multiplex PCR; TCRdb lists only in-frame clones, some missing. Among approximately 280,000 clones, around 77% were seen once, and the ten largest hold 5.6%. Germline V gene lookup returns CDR1 PRHDT and CDR2 FYEKMQ (reference sequence). The CDR3 is 18 residues long. V was clipped by 0 bases and J by 0 bases; unmatched bases: 9. The sequence was collected from a human donor with chronic lymphocytic leukemia. The chain joins TRBV13 to TRBJ2-3; 7 bases fit TRBD2. The sequences come from PBMCs, collected at disease progression, from a patient treated with ibrutinib. This chain's CDR3 is CASSLGLVGGSSTDTQYF. In nucleotides, the CDR3 is TGTGCCAGCAGCTTAGGCCTCGTCGGGGGGTCTAGCACAGATACGCAGTATTTT.